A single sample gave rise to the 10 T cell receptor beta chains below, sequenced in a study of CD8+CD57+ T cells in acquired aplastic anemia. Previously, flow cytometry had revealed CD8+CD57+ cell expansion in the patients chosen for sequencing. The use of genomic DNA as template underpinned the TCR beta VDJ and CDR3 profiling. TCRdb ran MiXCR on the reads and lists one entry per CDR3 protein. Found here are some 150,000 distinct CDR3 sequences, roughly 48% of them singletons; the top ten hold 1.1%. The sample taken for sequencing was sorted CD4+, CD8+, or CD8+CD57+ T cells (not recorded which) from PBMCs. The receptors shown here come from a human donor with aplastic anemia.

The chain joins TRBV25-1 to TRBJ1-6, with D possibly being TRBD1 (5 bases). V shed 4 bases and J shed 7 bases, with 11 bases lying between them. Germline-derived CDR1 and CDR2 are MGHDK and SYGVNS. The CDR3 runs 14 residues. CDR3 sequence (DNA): TGTGCCAGCAGTGCGTCAGGGATAAATTCACCCCTCCACTTT. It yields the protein CASSASGINSPLHF.

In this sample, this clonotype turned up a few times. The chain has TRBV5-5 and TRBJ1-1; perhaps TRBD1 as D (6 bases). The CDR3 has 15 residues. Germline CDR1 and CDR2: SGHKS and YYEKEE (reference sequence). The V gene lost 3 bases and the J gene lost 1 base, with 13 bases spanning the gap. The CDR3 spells CASSSPTGANTEAFF. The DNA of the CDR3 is TGTGCCAGCAGCTCACCCACGGGGGCGAACACTGAAGCTTTCTTT.

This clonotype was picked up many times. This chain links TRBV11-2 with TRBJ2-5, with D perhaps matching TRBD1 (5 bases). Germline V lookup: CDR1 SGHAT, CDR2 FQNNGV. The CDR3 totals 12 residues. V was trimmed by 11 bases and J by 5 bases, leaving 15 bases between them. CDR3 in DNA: TGTGCCGCCGGTGGGGCAAGGGAGACCCAGTACTTC. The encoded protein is CAAGGARETQYF.

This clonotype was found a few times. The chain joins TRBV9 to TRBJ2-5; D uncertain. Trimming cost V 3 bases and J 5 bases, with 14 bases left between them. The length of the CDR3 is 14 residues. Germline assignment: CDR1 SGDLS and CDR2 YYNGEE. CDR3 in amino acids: CASSDPGPRETQYF. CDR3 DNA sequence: TGTGCCAGCAGCGATCCCGGGCCACGCGAGACCCAGTACTTC.

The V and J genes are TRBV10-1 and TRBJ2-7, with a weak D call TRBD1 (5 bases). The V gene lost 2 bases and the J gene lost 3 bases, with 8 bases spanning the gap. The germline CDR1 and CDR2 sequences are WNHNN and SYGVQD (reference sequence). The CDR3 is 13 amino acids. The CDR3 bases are TGCGCCAGCAGTGAGACCCAGGGCTACGAGCAGTACTTC. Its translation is CASSETQGYEQYF.

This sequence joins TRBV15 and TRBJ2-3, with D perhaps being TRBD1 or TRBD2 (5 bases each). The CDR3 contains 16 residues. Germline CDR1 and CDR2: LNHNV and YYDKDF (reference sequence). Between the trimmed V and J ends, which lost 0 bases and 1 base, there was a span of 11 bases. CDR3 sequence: CATSRDDLGRTDTQYF. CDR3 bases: TGTGCCACCAGCAGAGATGATCTGGGACGCACAGATACGCAGTATTTT.

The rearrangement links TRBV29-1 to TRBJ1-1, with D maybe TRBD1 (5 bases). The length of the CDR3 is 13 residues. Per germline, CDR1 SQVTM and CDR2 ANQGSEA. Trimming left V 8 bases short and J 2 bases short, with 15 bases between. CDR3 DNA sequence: TGCAGCTATATCCAGGACATAAACACTGAAGCTTTCTTT. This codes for CSYIQDINTEAFF.

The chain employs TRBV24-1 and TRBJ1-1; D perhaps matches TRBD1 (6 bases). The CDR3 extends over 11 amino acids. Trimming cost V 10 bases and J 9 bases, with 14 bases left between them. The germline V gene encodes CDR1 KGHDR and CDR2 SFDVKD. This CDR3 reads CATSTQGQAFF. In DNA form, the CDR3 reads TGTGCCACGAGCACTCAGGGGCAAGCTTTCTTT.

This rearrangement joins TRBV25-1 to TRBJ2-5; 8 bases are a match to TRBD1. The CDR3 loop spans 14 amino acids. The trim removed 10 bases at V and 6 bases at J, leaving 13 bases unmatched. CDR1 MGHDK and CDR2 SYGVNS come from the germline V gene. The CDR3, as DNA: TGTGCCACCGATCCCGGACAGGGACCTCAGACCCAGTACTTC. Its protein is CATDPGQGPQTQYF.

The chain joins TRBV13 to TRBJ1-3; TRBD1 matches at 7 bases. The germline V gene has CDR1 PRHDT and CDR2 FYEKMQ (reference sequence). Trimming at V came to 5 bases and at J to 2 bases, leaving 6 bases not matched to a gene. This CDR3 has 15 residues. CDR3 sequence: CASSERTGPGNTIYF. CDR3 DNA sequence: TGTGCCAGCAGCGAACGGACAGGTCCTGGAAACACCATATATTTT.